The 10 T cell receptor beta chains presented below share a single source sample, sequenced in a study of patients and donors after allogeneic stem cell transplantation. TCRdb redid the calling of the RT-PCR reads with MiXCR, one entry per CDR3 protein. The data hold about 110,000 distinct CDR3 sequences, with over 30% observed a single time. The sequencing input was blood, either unsorted or a sorted T cell fraction (not recorded which). Receptors originate from a human donor who was either an allogeneic HSCT recipient or a stem cell or donor lymphocyte infusion donor (not recorded which). It is not recorded whose cells these are; they may come from a transplant donor.

This clonotype was counted many times. The V gene is TRBV12-3 or TRBV12-4, the J gene TRBJ1-2; D ambiguous. CDR3 size: 13 residues. V was trimmed by 4 bases and J by 0 bases, leaving 6 bases between them. Here the CDR3 reads CASSSGANYGYTF. The CDR3 DNA is TGTGCCAGCAGTTCCGGGGCTAACTATGGCTACACCTTC.

This clonotype showed up just a few times. The chain recombines TRBV20-1 with TRBJ2-1, with D unresolved. Deletions cut 1 base from V and 7 bases from J, with 8 bases between. The V gene's germline CDR1 is DFQATT and CDR2 SNEGSKA (reference sequence). CDR3 length: 12 residues. DNA for the CDR3: TGCAGTGCTAGAGGGTTAGGGAATGAGCAGTTCTTC. It encodes CSARGLGNEQFF.

This sequence joins TRBV28 and TRBJ1-1; 8 nucleotides line up with TRBD1. Trimming at V came to 4 bases and at J to 1 base, leaving 5 bases not matched to a gene. The CDR3 is 15 residues long. CDR1 and CDR2 (germline): MDHEN, SYDVKM. CDR3 amino acids: CASSSPGTGNTEAFF. The CDR3 bases are TGTGCCAGCAGTTCCCCCGGGACAGGGAACACTGAAGCTTTCTTT.

This clonotype was counted only a few times. The gene calls are TRBV20-1 and TRBJ2-2; 8 positions match TRBD1. This CDR3 comprises 14 residues. Germline trimming cut 3 bases from V and 6 bases from J; bases unmatched to any gene: 6. Germline CDR1 is DFQATT and CDR2 is SNEGSKA (reference sequence). The CDR3 is CSASMTGEAGELFF. As DNA, the CDR3 is TGCAGTGCTAGTATGACAGGGGAAGCCGGGGAGCTGTTTTTT.

This clonotype occurred a few times. V gene TRBV4-3 combines with J gene TRBJ2-7; 8 bases align to TRBD1. V was clipped by 3 bases and J by 5 bases; unmatched bases: 3. Looked up from germline, CDR1 is LGHNA and CDR2 is YSLEER. This CDR3 has 13 amino acids. In nucleotides, the CDR3 is TGCGCCAGCAGCCACCGACAGGGGCACGAGCAGTACTTC. As protein: CASSHRQGHEQYF.

V usage is TRBV10-3 and J usage is TRBJ2-5; D possibly corresponds to TRBD2 (6 bases). CDR1 and CDR2 (germline): ENHRY, SYGVKD. CDR3 size: 14 residues. Trimming left V 2 bases short and J 7 bases short, with 14 bases between. CDR3 residues: CAISEGREYGTQYF. Here the CDR3 DNA reads TGTGCCATCAGTGAGGGACGGGAGTATGGGACCCAGTACTTC.

The chain is built from TRBV29-1 and TRBJ1-1; D remains unclear. Germline CDR1 is SQVTM and CDR2 is ANQGSEA. The V end was cut by 6 bases, the J end by 4 bases, with 21 bases between. The CDR3 extends over 15 amino acids. The CDR3 DNA reads as TGCAGCGTCCCCTCCCTGATTGGTGGTGTCACTGAAGCTTTCTTT. As protein: CSVPSLIGGVTEAFF.

This clonotype was picked up many times. The CDR3 sequence: CASRLQLSGNTIYF. CDR3 DNA sequence: TGTGCCAGCAGGTTACAGCTCTCTGGAAACACCATATATTTT. This rearrangement joins TRBV12-3 or TRBV12-4 to TRBJ1-3; no clear D. V lost 6 bases, J lost 0 bases, and 9 bases lay in between. This CDR3 has 14 residues.

The V call is TRBV5-1, the J call TRBJ2-2, with a weak D call TRBD1 (5 bases). This CDR3 has 15 amino acids. The V gene lost 4 bases and the J gene lost 0 bases, with 10 bases spanning the gap. From germline, CDR1 is SGHRS and CDR2 YFSETQ. CDR3 sequence reads: CASSQQEPNTGELFF. CDR3 DNA sequence: TGCGCCAGCAGCCAACAGGAACCGAACACCGGGGAGCTGTTTTTT.

The DNA of the CDR3 is TGCAGTGCTTCGGACCGGGCACGGTCACCCCTCCACTTT. Amino acids: CSASDRARSPLHF. The chain uses TRBV20-1 and TRBJ1-6; D call uncertain. The CDR3 length is 13 residues. Germline CDR1 is DFQATT and CDR2 is SNEGSKA (reference sequence). V was cut by 5 bases and J by 10 bases, with 15 bases left in between.